This T cell receptor (beta chain) stems from a study of T cells after posttransplantation cyclophosphamide. Study-level points and caveats: Donor-recipient repertoire similarity was low at 1-2 months, rising over year one. Recipient CMV seropositivity and CMV reactivation strongly tracked TRB clonality.

In this sample, this clone turned up many times. Its antigen is unknown. This table comes from immunoSEQ multiplex PCR, and its TCRdb copy is limited to in-frame clones, with some not included. The sample includes some 23,000 clones, none of them occurring once. This related bone marrow graft donor gave peripheral blood on the day of marrow donation. Looked up from germline, CDR1 is SNHLY and CDR2 is FYNNEI. Trimming stripped 2 bases from V and 3 bases from J, with 11 bases between. This CDR3 region has 15 residues. This clonotype originated in a woman aged 50 to 65 in good health, CMV-negative, and a related stem cell transplant donor. The chain has TRBV2 and TRBJ2-1; the D is unclear. The sample consisted of PBMCs. The CDR3 DNA sequence: TGTGCCAGCAGTGAATATAACAGAGACTACAATGAGCAGTTCTTC. Translated: CASSEYNRDYNEQFF.